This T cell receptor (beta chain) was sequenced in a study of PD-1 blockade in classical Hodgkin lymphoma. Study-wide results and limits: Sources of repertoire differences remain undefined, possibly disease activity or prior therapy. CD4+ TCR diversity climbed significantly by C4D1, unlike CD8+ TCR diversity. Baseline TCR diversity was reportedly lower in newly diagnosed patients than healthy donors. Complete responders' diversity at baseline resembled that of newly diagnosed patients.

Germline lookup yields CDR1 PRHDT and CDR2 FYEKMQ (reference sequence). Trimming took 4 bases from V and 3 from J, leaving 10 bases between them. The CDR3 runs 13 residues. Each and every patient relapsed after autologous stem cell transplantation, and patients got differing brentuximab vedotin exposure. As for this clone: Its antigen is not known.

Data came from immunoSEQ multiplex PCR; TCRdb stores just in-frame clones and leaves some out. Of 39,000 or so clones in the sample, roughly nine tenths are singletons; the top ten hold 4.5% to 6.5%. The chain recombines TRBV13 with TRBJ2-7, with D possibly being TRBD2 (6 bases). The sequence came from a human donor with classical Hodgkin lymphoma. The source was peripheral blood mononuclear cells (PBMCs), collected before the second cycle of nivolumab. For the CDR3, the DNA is TGTGCCAGCAGCTCTGGACTATTCTACGAGCAGTACTTC. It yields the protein CASSSGLFYEQYF.